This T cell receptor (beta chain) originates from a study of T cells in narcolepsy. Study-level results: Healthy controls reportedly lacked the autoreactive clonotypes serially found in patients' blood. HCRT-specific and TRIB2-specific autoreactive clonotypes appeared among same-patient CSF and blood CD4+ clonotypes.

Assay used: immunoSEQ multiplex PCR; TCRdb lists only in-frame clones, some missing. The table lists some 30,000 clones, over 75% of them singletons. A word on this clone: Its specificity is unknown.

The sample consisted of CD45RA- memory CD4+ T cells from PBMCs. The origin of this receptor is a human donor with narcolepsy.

The DNA for the CDR3 is TGCAGTTCTTCATGGGACACTGAAGCTTTCTTT. Amino acids: CSSSWDTEAFF. The chain recombines TRBV29-1 with TRBJ1-1; D is uncertain. The germline CDR1 and CDR2 sequences are SQVTM and ANQGSEA. The CDR3 has 11 residues.